The clone carrying this T cell receptor beta chain appeared a few times. What it binds is not known. The germline V gene has CDR1 SGHVS and CDR2 FNYEAQ. This CDR3 spans 16 amino acids. J lost 7 bases, V lost 5 bases, and 8 bases had no gene match. One entry per CDR3 protein results from TCRdb running MiXCR on the 5' RACE reads. Here the sample spans about 150,000 distinct CDR3 sequences, around two fifths being singletons. These data originate in a study of CD8 T cells in ankylosing spondylitis. Study outcomes and limitations: Reported data indicate significant enrichment of disease-linked clones within matched ankylosing spondylitis synovial fluid. Disease-linked clones were CD8+ and relatively rare in peripheral blood.

The chain has TRBV7-6 and TRBJ2-1; 13 bases agree with TRBD2. This receptor was obtained from a male donor with ankylosing spondylitis. Sequencing was performed on synovial fluid, either unsorted or a sorted T cell fraction (not recorded which). CDR3 protein: CASSHFRTSGRNEQFF. CDR3 nucleotide sequence: TGTGCCAGCAGCCACTTCAGGACTAGCGGGAGAAATGAGCAGTTCTTC.